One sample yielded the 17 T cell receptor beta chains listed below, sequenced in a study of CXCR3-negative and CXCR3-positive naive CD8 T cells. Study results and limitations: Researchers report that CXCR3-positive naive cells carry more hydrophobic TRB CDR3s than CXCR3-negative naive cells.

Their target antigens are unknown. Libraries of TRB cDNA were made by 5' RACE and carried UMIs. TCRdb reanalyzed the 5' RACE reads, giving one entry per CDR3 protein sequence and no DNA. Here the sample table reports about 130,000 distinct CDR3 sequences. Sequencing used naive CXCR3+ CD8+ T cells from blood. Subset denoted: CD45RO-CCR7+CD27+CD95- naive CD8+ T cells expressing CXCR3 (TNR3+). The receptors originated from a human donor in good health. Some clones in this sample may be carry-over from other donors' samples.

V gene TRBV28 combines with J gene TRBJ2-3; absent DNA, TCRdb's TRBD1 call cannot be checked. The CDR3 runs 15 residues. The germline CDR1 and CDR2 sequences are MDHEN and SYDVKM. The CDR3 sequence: CASRDRYRGADTQYF.

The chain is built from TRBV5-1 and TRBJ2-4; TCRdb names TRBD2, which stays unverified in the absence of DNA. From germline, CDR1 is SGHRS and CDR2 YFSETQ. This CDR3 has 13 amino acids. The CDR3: CASSGGLEDIQYF.

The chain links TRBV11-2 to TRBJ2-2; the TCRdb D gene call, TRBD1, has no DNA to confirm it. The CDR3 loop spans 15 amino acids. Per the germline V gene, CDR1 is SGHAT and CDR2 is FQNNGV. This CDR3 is CASSGGQGETGELFF.

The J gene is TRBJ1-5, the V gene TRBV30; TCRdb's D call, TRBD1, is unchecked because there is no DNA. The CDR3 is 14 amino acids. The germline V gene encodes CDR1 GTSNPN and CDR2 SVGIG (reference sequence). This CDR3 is CAWSRAGMNQPQHF.

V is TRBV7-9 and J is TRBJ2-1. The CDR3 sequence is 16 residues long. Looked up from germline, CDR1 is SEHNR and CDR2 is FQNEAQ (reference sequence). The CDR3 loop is CASSPREGNSYNEQFF.

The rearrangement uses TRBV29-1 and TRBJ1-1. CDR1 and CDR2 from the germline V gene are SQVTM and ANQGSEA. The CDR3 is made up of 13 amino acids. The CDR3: CSAPQDGGFGAFF.

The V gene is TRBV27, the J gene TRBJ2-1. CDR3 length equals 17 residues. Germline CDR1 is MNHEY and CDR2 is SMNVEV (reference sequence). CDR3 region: CASSPTVEAALYNEQFF.

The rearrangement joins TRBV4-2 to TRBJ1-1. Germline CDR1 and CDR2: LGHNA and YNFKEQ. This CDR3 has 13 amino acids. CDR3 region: CASSQVGSPEAFF.

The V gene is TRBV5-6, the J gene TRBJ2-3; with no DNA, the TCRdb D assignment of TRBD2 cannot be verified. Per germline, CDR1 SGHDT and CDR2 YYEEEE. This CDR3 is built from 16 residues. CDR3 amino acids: CASSLAGLAGIYTQYF.

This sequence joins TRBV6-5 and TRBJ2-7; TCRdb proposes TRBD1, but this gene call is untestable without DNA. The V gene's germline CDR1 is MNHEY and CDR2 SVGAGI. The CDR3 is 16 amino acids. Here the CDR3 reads CASSYSGAGSGYEQYF.

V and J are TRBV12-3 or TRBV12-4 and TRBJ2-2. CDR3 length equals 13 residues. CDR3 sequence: CASSWTNTGELFF.

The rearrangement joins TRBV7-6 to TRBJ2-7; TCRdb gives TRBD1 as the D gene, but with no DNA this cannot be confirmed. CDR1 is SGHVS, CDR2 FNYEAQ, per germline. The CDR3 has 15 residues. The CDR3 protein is CASSPSGFGGYEQYF.

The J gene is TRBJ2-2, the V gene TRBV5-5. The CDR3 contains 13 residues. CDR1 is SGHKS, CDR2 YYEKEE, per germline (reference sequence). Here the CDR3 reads CASSLGDVGELFF. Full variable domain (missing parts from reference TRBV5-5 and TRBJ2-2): DAGVTQSPTHLIKTRGQQVTLRCSPISGHKSVSWYQQVLGQGPQFIFQYYEKEERGRGNFPDRFSARQFPNYSSELNVNALLLGDSALYLCASSLGDVGELFFGEGSRLTVL.

This CDR3 is CASSIVAGNTGELFF. The rearrangement links TRBV19 to TRBJ2-2; checking the TCRdb D call of TRBD2 is not possible without DNA. There are 15 residues in the CDR3. The germline V gene has CDR1 LNHDA and CDR2 SQIVND (reference sequence).

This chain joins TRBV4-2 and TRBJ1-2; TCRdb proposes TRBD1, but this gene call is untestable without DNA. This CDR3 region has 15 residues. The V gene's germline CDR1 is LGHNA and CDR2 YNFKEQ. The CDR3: CASSQAGADGYGYTF.

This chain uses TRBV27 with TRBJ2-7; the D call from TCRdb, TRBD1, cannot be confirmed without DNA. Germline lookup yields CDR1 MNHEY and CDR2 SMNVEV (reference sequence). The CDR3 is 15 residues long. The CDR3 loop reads CASSLSVTGGSEQYF.

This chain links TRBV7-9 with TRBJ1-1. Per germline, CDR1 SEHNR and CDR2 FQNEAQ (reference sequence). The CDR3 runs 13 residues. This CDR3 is CASSQWENTEAFF.